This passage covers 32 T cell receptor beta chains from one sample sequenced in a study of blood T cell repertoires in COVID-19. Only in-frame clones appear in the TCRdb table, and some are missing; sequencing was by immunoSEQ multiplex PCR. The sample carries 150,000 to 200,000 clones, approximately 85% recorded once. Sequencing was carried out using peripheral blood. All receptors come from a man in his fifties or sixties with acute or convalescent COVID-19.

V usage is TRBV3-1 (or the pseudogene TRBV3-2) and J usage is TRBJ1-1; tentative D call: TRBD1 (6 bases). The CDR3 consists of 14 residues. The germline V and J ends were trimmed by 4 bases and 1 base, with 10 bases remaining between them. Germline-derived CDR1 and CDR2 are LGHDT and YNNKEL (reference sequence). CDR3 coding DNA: TGTGCCAGCAGCCCGGGGACAAGGAACACTGAAGCTTTCTTT. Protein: CASSPGTRNTEAFF.

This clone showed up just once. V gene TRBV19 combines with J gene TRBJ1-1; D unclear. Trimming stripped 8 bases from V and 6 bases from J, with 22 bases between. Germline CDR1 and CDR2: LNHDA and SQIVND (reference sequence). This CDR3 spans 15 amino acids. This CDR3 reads CASEADRAFPAEAFF. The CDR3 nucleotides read TGTGCCAGTGAAGCGGACCGGGCCTTTCCCGCTGAAGCTTTCTTT.

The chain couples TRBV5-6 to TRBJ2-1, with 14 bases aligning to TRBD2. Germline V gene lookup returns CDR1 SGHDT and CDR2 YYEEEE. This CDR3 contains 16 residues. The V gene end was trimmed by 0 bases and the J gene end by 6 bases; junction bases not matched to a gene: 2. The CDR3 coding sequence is TGTGCCAGCAGCTTGGTGGGACTAGCGGGAGTCAATGAGCAGTTCTTC. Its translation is CASSLVGLAGVNEQFF.

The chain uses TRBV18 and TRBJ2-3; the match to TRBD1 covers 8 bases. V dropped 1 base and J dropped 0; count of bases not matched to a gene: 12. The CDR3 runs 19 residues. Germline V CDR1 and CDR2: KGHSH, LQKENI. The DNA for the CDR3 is TGTGCCAGCTCACCACAGCAGGACAGGGCCTCCTCTAGCACAGATACGCAGTATTTT. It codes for CASSPQQDRASSSTDTQYF.

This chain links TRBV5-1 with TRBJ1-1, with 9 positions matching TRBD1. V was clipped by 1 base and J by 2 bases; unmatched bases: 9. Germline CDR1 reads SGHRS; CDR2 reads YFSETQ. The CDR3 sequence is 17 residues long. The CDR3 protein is CASSLLGGQGINTEAFF. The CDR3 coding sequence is TGCGCCAGCAGCTTGTTGGGGGGACAGGGCATAAACACTGAAGCTTTCTTT.

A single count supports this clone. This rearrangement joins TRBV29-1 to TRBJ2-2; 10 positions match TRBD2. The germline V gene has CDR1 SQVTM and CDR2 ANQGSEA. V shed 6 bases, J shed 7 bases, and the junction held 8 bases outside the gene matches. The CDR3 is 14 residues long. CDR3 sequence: CSVILAGFHGELFF. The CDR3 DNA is TGCAGCGTAATACTAGCGGGATTTCACGGGGAGCTGTTTTTT.

The CDR3: CAITNGQSGYTF. The CDR3 DNA sequence: TGCGCCATCACAAACGGACAGTCTGGCTACACCTTC. This sequence joins TRBV10-1 and TRBJ1-2, with D possibly being TRBD1 (6 bases). The CDR3 is 12 residues long. Trimming removed 10 bases at V and 7 bases at J, with 16 bases between. CDR1 and CDR2 (germline): WNHNN, SYGVQD (reference sequence).

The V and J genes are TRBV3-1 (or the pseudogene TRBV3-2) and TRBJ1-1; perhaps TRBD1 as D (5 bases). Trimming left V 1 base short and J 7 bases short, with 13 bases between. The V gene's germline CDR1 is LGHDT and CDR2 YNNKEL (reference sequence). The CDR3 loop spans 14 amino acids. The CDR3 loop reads CASSQGTGLFEAFF. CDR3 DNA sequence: TGTGCCAGCAGCCAAGGTACGGGACTATTTGAAGCTTTCTTT.

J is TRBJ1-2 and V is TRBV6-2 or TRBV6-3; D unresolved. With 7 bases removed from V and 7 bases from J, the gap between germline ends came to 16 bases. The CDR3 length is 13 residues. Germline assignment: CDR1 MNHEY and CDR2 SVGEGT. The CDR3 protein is CASTPREGSGYTF. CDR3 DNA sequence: TGTGCCAGCACCCCTCGGGAAGGTAGTGGCTACACCTTC.

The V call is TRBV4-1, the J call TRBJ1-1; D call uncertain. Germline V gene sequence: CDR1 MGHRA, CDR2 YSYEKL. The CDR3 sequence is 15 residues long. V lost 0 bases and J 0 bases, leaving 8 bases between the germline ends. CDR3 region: CASSQEHSLNTEAFF. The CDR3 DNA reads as TGCGCCAGCAGCCAAGAACACAGCCTGAACACTGAAGCTTTCTTT.

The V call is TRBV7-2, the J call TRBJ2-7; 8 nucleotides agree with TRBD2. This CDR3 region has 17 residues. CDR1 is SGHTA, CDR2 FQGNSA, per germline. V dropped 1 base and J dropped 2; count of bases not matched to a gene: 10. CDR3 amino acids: CASSLVAGLGVPYEQYF. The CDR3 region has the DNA TGTGCCAGCAGCTTAGTAGCGGGACTGGGGGTCCCCTACGAGCAGTACTTC.

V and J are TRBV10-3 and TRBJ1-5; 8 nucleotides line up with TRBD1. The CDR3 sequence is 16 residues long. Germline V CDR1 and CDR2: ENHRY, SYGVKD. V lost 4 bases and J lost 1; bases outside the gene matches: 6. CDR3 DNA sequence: TGTGCCATCAGTGCACTGGACAGGGCCAGCAATCAGCCCCAGCATTTT. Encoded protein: CAISALDRASNQPQHF.

CDR3 nucleotides: TGTGCCAGCAGTCGCGGACAGCACACAGATACGCAGTATTTT. It encodes CASSRGQHTDTQYF. This chain uses TRBV6-5 with TRBJ2-3; possibly TRBD1 for D (6 bases). Germline CDR1 is MNHEY and CDR2 is SVGAGI. V dropped 5 bases and J dropped 2 bases, with 11 bases sitting between them. This CDR3 is 14 amino acids long.

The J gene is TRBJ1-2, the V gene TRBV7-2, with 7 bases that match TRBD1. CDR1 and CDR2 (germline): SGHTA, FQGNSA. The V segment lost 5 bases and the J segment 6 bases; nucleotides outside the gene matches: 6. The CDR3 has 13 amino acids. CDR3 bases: TGTGCCAGCAGCCCAAGACAGGGCGATGGCTACACCTTC. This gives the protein CASSPRQGDGYTF. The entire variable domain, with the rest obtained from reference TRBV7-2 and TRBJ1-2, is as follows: GAGVSQSPSNKVTEKGKDVELRCDPISGHTALYWYRQSLGQGLEFLIYFQGNSAPDKSGLPSDRFSAERTGGSVSTLTIQRTQQEDSAVYLCASSPRQGDGYTFGSGTRLTVV.

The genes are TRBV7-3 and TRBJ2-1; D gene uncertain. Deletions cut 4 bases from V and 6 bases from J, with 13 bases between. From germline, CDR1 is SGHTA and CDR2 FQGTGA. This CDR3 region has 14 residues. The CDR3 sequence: CASSSTTQFNEQFF. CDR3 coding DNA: TGTGCCAGCAGCTCAACTACACAGTTCAATGAGCAGTTCTTC.

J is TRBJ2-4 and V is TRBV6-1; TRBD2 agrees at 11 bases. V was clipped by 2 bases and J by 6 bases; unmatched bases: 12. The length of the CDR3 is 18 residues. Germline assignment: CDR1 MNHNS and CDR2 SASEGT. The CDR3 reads CASSEHLATGTSGNIQYF. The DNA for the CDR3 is TGTGCCAGCAGTGAACATTTGGCCACCGGGACTAGCGGAAACATTCAGTACTTC.

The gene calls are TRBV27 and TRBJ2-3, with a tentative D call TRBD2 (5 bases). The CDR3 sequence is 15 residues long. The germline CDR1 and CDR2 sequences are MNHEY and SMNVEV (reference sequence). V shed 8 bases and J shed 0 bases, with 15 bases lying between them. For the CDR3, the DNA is TGTGCCAGCCGAGCCGGAGCGGTTAGCACAGATACGCAGTATTTT. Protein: CASRAGAVSTDTQYF.

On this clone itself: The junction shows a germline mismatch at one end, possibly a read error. The DNA of the CDR3 is TGTGCCAGCAGCGTTCTAGCGGGAGGTGGCCCCCAGCTCTTC. This codes for CASSVLAGGGPQLF. The chain carries TRBV9 and TRBJ2-1; 11 bases line up with TRBD2. CDR3 size: 14 residues. CDR1 SGDLS and CDR2 YYNGEE come from the germline V gene.

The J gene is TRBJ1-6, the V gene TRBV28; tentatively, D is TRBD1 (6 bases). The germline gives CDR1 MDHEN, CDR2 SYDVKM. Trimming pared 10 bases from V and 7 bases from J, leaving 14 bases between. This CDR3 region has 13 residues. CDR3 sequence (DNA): TGTGCCACGCAAGCAGGGGTGAATTCACCCCTCCACTTT. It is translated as CATQAGVNSPLHF.

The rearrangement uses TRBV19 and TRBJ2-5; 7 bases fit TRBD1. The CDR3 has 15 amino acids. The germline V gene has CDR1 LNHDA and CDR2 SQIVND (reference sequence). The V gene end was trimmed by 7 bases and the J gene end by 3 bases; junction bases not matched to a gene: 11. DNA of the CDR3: TGTGCCAGTAAGGGGGCTGGGGCCGGGGAAGAGACCCAGTACTTC. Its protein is CASKGAGAGEETQYF.

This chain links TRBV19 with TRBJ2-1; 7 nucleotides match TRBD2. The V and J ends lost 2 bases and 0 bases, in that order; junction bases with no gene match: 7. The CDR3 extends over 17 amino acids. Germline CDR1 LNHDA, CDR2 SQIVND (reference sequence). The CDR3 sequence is CASSISSGISSYNEQFF. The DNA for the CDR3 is TGTGCCAGTAGTATATCTAGCGGTATAAGCTCCTACAATGAGCAGTTCTTC.

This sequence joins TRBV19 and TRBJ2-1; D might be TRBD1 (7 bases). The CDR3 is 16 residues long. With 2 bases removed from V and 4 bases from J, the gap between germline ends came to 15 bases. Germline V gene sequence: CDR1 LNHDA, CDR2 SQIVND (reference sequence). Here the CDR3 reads CASSIIQGGYYNEQFF. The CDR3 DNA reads TGTGCCAGTAGTATAATTCAGGGGGGTTATTACAATGAGCAGTTCTTC. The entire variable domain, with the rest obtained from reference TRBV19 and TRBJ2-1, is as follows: DGGITQSPKYLFRKEGQNVTLSCEQNLNHDAMYWYRQDPGQGLRLIYYSQIVNDFQKGDIAEGYSVSREKKESFPLTVTSAQKNPTAFYLCASSIIQGGYYNEQFFGPGTRLTVL.

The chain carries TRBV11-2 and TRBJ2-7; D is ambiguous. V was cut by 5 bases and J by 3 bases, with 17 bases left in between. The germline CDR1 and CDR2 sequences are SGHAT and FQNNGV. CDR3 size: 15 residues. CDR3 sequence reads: CASSRGMSLSYEQYF. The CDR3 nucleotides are TGTGCCAGCAGCCGAGGTATGTCGCTAAGCTACGAGCAGTACTTC.

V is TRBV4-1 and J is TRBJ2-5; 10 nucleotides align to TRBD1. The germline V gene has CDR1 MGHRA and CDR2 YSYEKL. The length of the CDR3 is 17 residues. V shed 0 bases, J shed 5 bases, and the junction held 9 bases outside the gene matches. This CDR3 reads CASSQDRQGAIRETQYF. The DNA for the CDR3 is TGCGCCAGCAGCCAAGACCGACAGGGGGCGATCAGGGAGACCCAGTACTTC.

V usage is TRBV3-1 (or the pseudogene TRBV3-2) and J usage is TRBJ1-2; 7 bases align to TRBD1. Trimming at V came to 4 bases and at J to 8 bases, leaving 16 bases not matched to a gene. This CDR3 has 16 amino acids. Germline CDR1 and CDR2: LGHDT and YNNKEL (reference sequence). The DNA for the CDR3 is TGTGCCAGCAGCCTGATAGGCGGGACAGCCGCGGGCGGCTACACCTTC. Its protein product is CASSLIGGTAAGGYTF.

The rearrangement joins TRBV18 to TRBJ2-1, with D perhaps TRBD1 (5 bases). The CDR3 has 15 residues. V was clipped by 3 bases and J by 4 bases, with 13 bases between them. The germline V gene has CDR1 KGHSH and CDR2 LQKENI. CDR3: CASSPGLGHYNEQFF. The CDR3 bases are TGTGCCAGCTCACCGGGGTTAGGACATTACAATGAGCAGTTCTTC.

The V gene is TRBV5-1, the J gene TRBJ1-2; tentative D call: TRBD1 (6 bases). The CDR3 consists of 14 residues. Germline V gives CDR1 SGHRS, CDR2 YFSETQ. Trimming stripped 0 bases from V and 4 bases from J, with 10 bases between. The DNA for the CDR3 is TGCGCCAGCAGCTTGGGAACAGGGTCCTATGGCTACACCTTC. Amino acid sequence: CASSLGTGSYGYTF.

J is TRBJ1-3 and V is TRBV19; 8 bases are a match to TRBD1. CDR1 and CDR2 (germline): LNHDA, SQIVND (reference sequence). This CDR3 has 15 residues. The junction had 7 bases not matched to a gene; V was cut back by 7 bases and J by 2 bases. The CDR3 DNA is TGTGCCAGTACCCGGACAGGGCGACCTGGAAACACCATATATTTT. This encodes CASTRTGRPGNTIYF.

In DNA, the CDR3 is TGCGCCAGCAGCCAAGAAAACATCGGACTAGATTACGAGCAGTACTTC. Its translation: CASSQENIGLDYEQYF. The chain has TRBV4-1 and TRBJ2-7, with 7 nucleotides matching TRBD2. The CDR3 sequence is 16 residues long. Germline lookup yields CDR1 MGHRA and CDR2 YSYEKL. Germline trimming cut 0 bases from V and 4 bases from J; bases unmatched to any gene: 9.

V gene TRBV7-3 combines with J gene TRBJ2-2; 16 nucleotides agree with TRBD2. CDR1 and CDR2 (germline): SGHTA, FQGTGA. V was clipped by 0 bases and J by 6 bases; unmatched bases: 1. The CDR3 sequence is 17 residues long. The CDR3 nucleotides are TGTGCCAGCAGCTTAACGGGACTAGCGGGAGGGGCCGGGGAGCTGTTTTTT. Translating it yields CASSLTGLAGGAGELFF. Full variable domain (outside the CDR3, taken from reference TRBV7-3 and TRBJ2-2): GAGVSQTPSNKVTEKGKYVELRCDPISGHTALYWYRQSLGQGPEFLIYFQGTGAADDSGLPNDRFFAVRPEGSVSTLKIQRTERGDSAVYLCASSLTGLAGGAGELFFGEGSRLTVL.

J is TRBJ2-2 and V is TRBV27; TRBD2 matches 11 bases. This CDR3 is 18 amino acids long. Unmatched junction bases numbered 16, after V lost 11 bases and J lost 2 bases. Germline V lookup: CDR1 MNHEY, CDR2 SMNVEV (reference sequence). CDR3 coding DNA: TGTGCCTGCCGCTCAAGGGCTAGCGGGAGGACCAACACCGGGGAGCTGTTTTTT. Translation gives CACRSRASGRTNTGELFF.

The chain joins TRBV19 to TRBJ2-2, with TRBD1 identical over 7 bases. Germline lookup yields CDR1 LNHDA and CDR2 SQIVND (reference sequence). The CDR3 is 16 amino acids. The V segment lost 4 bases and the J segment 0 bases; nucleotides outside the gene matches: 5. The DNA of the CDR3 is TGTGCCAGTAGTACGTTCGGGACAGCGAACACCGGGGAGCTGTTTTTT. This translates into CASSTFGTANTGELFF.